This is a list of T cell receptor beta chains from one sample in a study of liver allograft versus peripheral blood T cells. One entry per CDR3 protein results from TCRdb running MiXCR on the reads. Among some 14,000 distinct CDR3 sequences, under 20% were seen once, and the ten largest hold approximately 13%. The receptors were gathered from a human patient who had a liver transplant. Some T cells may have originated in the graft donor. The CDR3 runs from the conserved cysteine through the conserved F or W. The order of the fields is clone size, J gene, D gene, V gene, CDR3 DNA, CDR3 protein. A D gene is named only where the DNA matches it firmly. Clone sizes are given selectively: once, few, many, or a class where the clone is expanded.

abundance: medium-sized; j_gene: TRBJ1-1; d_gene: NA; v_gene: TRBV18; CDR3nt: TGTGCCAGCTCACCACTTAGACCTCAGGGGAACACTGAAGCTTTCTTT; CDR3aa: CASSPLRPQGNTEAFF
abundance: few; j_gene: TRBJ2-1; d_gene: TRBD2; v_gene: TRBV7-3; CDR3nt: TGTGCCAGCAGCTTAAGTAGGACTAGCAATGAGCAGTTCTTC; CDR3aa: CASSLSRTSNEQFF
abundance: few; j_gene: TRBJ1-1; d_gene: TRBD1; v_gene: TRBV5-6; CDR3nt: TGTGCCAGCAGCTCGGGGACAGGGGGGACTGAAGCTTTCTTT; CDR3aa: CASSSGTGGTEAFF
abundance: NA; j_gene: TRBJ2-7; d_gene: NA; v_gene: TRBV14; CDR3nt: TGTGCCAGCAGCCAAGAAGTCTGGGAGGCCTACGAGCAGTACTTC; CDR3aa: CASSQEVWEAYEQYF
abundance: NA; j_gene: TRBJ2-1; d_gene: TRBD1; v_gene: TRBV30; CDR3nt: TGTGCCTGGAGTCCCACCGGGACAGGTTACAATGAGCAGTTCTTC; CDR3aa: CAWSPTGTGYNEQFF
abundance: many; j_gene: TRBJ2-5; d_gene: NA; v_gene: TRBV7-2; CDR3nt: TGTGCCAGCAGCTTAACCGAGACCCAGTACTTC; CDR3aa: CASSLTETQYF
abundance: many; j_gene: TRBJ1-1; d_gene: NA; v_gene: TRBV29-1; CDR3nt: TGCAGCGTTGAAGGACGGCGGGGAACTGAAGCTTTCTTT; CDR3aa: CSVEGRRGTEAFF
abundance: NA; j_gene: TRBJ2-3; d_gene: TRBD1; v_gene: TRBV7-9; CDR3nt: TGTGCCAGCAGCCCGGACAGGCGGCCGACGGATACGCAGTATTTT; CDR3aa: CASSPDRRPTDTQYF
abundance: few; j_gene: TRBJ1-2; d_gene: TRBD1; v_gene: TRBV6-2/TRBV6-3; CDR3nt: TGTGCCAGCAGTGAGACCGGGACAGGGTATGGCTACACCTTC; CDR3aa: CASSETGTGYGYTF
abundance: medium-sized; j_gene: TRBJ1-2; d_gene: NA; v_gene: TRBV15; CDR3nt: TGTGCCACCACTAAGCAAGGTTGGCGGGGGCCTAACTATGGCTACACCTTC; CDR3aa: CATTKQGWRGPNYGYTF
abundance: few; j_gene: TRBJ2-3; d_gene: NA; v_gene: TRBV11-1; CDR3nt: TGTGCCAGCAGCTTAGAGCGGTTTACGCAGTATTTT; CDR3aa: CASSLERFTQYF
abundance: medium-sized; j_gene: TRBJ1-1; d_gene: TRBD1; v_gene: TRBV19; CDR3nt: TGTGCCAGTAGTATCCCTCCTTTGACAGGGATGAACACTGAAGCTTTCTTT; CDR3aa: CASSIPPLTGMNTEAFF
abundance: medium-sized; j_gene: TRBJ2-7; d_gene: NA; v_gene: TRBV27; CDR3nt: TGTGCCAGCAGTGTGCGACAGCCGAAGAACTCCTACGAGCAGTACTTC; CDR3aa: CASSVRQPKNSYEQYF
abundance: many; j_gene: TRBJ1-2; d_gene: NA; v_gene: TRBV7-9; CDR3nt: TGTGCCAGCAGCCCCTTTCGAGGAGGCTACACCTTC; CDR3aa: CASSPFRGGYTF
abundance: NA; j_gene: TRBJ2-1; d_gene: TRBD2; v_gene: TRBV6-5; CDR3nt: TGTGCCAGCAGTTACCACCCAAGGACTAGCGAGCAGTTCTTC; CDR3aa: CASSYHPRTSEQFF
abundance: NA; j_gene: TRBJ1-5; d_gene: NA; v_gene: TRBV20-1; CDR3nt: TGCAGTGCGGAAGGAGGGGGTCGGTATAGCAATCAGCCCCAGCATTTT; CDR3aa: CSAEGGGRYSNQPQHF
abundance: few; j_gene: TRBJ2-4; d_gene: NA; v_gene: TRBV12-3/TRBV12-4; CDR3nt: TGTGCCAGCAGTCCCGCGGGCTGGCGGGGCCCCAAAAACATTCAGTACTTC; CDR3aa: CASSPAGWRGPKNIQYF
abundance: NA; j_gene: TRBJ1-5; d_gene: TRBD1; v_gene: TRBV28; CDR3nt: TGTGCCAGCATTAAGTTCGGGACAGGGAGCAATCAGCCCCAGCATTTT; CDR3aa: CASIKFGTGSNQPQHF
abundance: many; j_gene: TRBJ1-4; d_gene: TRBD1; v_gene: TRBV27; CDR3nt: TGTGCCAGCAGTTTAAGGGGGCTGGGTGAAAAACTGTTTTTT; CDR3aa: CASSLRGLGEKLFF
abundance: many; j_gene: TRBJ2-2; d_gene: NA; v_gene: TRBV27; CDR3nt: TGTGCCAGCAGTCTACAGGGTAATCACCCGAACACCGGGGAGCTGTTTTTT; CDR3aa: CASSLQGNHPNTGELFF
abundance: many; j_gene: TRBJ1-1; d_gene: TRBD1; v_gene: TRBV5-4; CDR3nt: TGTGCCAGCAGCTTCTTGACAGGGCATTACGCTGAAGCTTTCTTT; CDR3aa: CASSFLTGHYAEAFF
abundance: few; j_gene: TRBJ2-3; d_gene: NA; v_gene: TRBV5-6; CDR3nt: TGTGCCAGCAGCTTGGGAGGACTCACAGATACGCAGTATTTT; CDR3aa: CASSLGGLTDTQYF
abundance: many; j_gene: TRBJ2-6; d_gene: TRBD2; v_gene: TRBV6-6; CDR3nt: TGTGCCAGCAGTTACTCACGGGGGGATTATGGGGCCAACGTCCTGACTTTC; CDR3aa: CASSYSRGDYGANVLTF
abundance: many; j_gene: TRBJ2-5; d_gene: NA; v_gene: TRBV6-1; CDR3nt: TGTGCCAGCAGTGTACGGGGGATTGGGGAGACCCAGTACTTC; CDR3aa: CASSVRGIGETQYF
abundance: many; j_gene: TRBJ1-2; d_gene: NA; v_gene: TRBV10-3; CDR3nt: TGTGCCATCAGGGCGGGGCGAAGGGGCGACGAGGGCTACACCTTC; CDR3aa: CAIRAGRRGDEGYTF
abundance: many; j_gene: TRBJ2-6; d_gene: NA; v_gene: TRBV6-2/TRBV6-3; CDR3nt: TGTGCCAGCAGAATCGGGGCTGGGGCCAACGTCCTGACTTTC; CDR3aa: CASRIGAGANVLTF
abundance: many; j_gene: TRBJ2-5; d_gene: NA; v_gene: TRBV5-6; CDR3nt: TGTGCCAGCAGCTTCAAGGGTTCAGAGACCCAGTACTTC; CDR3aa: CASSFKGSETQYF
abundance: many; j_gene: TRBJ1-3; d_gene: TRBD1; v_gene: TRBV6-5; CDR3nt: TGTGCCAGCAGTCCCCAGACAGGGGCTGGAAACACCATATATTTT; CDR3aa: CASSPQTGAGNTIYF
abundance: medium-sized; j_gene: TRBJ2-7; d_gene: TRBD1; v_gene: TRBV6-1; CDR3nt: TGTGCCAGCAGCCAAAGTACAGGGGGGAACTACGAGCAGTACTTC; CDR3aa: CASSQSTGGNYEQYF
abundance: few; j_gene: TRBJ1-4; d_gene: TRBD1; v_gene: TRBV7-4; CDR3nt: TGTGCCAGCAGCTTAGGACAGGGTTGGGAAAAACTGTTTTTT; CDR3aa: CASSLGQGWEKLFF
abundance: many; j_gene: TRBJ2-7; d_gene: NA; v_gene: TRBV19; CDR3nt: TGTGCCAGTAGTATCAACGGACCCTACGAGCAGTACTTC; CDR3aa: CASSINGPYEQYF
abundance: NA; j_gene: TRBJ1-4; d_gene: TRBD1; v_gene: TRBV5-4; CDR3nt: TGTGCCAGCAGCTTGGTCCCCGGGACAGGGGGACGCACTAATGAAAAACTGTTTTTT; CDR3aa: CASSLVPGTGGRTNEKLFF
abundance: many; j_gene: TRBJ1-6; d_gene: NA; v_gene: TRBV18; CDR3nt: TGTGCCAGCTCCGGCGGAGGGGGTTATTCACCCCTCCACTTT; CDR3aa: CASSGGGGYSPLHF
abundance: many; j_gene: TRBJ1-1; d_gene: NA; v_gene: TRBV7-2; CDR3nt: TGTGCCAGCAGCTTAGCGTGGGGGCCCACTGAAGCTTTCTTT; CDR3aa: CASSLAWGPTEAFF
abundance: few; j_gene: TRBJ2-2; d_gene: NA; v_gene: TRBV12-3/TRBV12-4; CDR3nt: TGTGCCAGCAGTTTGGAGGGCGGGGAGCTGTTTTTT; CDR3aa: CASSLEGGELFF
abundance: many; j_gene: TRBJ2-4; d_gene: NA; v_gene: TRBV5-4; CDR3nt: TGTGCCAGCAGCTTGGACAGCCTAGCCAAAAACATTCAGTACTTC; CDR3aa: CASSLDSLAKNIQYF
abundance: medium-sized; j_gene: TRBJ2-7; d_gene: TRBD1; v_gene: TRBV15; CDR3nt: TGTGCCACCAGCAGGGACCTAGGGACAGCGCGCTACGAGCAGTACTTC; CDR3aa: CATSRDLGTARYEQYF
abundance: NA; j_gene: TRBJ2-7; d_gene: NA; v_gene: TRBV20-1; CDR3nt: TGCAGTGCTAGAGATGGAACCTACGAGCAGTACTTC; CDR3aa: CSARDGTYEQYF
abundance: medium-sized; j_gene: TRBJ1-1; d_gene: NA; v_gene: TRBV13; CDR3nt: TGTGCCAGCAGCCCACCCGTAAAGGGGAACACTGAAGCTTTCTTT; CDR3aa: CASSPPVKGNTEAFF
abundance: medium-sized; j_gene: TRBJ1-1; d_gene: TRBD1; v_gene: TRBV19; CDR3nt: TGTGCCAGTAGGGTACAGGGGGCAAGGTCTGAAGCTTTCTTT; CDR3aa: CASRVQGARSEAFF
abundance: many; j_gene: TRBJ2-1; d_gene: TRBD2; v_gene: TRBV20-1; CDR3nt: TGCAGTGCTAGAGATGGGACTAGCGGGAGCAATGAGCAGTTCTTC; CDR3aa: CSARDGTSGSNEQFF
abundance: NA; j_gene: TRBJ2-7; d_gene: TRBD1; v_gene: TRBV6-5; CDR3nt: TGTGCCAGCAGTTACTCGAGGGACAGGGCCTACGAGCAGTACTTC; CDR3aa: CASSYSRDRAYEQYF